This TCR beta chain was recorded in a study of T cells in tumors and immune-related adverse events. The protocol was immunoSEQ multiplex PCR, while the TCRdb copy is restricted to in-frame clones and leaves out a portion. The sample lists about 4,300 clones; roughly 86% were seen once. This clone occurred once. V was clipped by 0 bases and J by 2 bases, with 8 bases between them. Germline V gives CDR1 SGHDT, CDR2 YYEEEE. The CDR3 consists of 14 residues. This rearrangement joins TRBV5-6 to TRBJ1-2; no reliable D call. The sample was skin tissue, taken from a patient treated with anti-PD-1 therapy. The sequence came from a female donor with metastatic renal cell carcinoma. The DNA of the CDR3 is TGTGCCAGCAGCTTGGTAGGTCAAAACTATGGCTACACCTTC. As protein: CASSLVGQNYGYTF.